These 28 T cell receptor beta chains share one sample of origin, sequenced in a study of radiotherapy plus CTLA-4 blockade in lung cancer. The data were produced by immunoSEQ multiplex PCR, yet TCRdb's version contains in-frame clones alone and is incomplete. The table lists approximately 40,000 clones, about 86% of them singletons. This sample comprised peripheral blood, obtained from a patient treated with radiotherapy plus ipilimumab. All receptors come from a human donor with non-small cell lung cancer whose response to radiotherapy plus ipilimumab could not be evaluated.

V usage is TRBV6-6 and J usage is TRBJ2-7; TRBD1 matches at 11 bases. The CDR3 spans 15 residues. Looked up from germline, CDR1 is MNHNY and CDR2 is SVGAGI (reference sequence). V gave up 6 bases and J gave up 0 bases; unmatched junction bases: 4. The CDR3 is CASSFGQGASYEQYF. Here the CDR3 DNA reads TGTGCCAGCAGCTTCGGACAGGGGGCCTCCTACGAGCAGTACTTC.

The genes are TRBV19 and TRBJ2-1; 12 positions agree with TRBD1. The CDR3 is 17 amino acids. Germline V CDR1 and CDR2: LNHDA, SQIVND (reference sequence). Trimming removed 5 bases from V and 3 bases from J; junction bases left unmatched: 8. The CDR3 loop is CASSGPGTGGFYNEQFF. The CDR3 DNA reads as TGTGCCAGTAGTGGGCCCGGGACAGGGGGCTTCTACAATGAGCAGTTCTTC. Using reference TRBV19 and TRBJ2-1 for the parts outside the CDR3, the full variable domain is DGGITQSPKYLFRKEGQNVTLSCEQNLNHDAMYWYRQDPGQGLRLIYYSQIVNDFQKGDIAEGYSVSREKKESFPLTVTSAQKNPTAFYLCASSGPGTGGFYNEQFFGPGTRLTVL.

A word on this clone: This sample includes further DNA sequences coding for the same CDR3. The CDR3 reads CAISGGQGFRETQYF. The CDR3 nucleotides are TGTGCCATCAGTGGGGGGCAGGGTTTTCGAGAGACCCAGTACTTC. The V call is TRBV10-3, the J call TRBJ2-5, with D possibly TRBD1 on 6 matching bases. Trimming stripped 4 bases from V and 4 bases from J, with 16 bases between. Germline V gene data show CDR1 as ENHRY and CDR2 as SYGVKD. The CDR3 is made up of 15 amino acids.

This clone came up once. The rearrangement uses TRBV28 and TRBJ1-2; weak D call: TRBD1 (5 bases). This CDR3 is 14 amino acids long. CDR1 and CDR2 from the germline V gene are MDHEN and SYDVKM. V was clipped by 7 bases and J by 0 bases, with 12 bases between them. The CDR3 nucleotides read TGTGCCAGCATAGGGGCCAGCGCTAACTATGGCTACACCTTC. It codes for CASIGASANYGYTF.

This chain uses TRBV5-1 with TRBJ2-7; D possibly corresponds to TRBD2 (7 bases). V was shortened by 6 bases and J by 0 bases, with 13 bases between the two germline ends. CDR3 size: 14 residues. Germline V lookup: CDR1 SGHRS, CDR2 YFSETQ. The CDR3 here is CASTPGGSSYEQYF. CDR3 DNA sequence: TGCGCCAGCACCCCGGGGGGCAGCTCCTACGAGCAGTACTTC.

This sequence joins TRBV5-1 and TRBJ2-6; D is possibly TRBD1 (5 bases). With 0 bases removed from V and 3 bases from J, the gap between germline ends came to 16 bases. The CDR3 runs to 18 residues. The germline gives CDR1 SGHRS, CDR2 YFSETQ. CDR3 residues: CASSLGGRSVFGANVLTF. The CDR3 coding sequence is TGCGCCAGCAGCTTGGGGGGCAGATCGGTTTTTGGGGCCAACGTCCTGACTTTC.

The J gene is TRBJ2-7, the V gene TRBV6-1; 8 nucleotides align to TRBD1. Looked up from germline, CDR1 is MNHNS and CDR2 is SASEGT. The CDR3 length is 14 residues. V shed 5 bases and J 2 bases; nucleotides not matched to a gene: 5. The CDR3 coding sequence is TGTGCCAGCAGTAACCAGGGACAGGCCTACGAGCAGTACTTC. As protein: CASSNQGQAYEQYF.

V usage is TRBV5-1 and J usage is TRBJ1-1; D remains unclear. The CDR3 extends over 12 amino acids. V lost 0 bases to trimming and J lost 7 bases, with 7 bases between them. Germline V gene lookup returns CDR1 SGHRS and CDR2 YFSETQ. CDR3 sequence (DNA): TGCGCCAGCAGCTTGGTGCGGGATGAAGCTTTCTTT. Amino acid sequence: CASSLVRDEAFF.

This clone was recorded once. The chain couples TRBV15 to TRBJ2-5; no firm D call. From germline, CDR1 is LNHNV and CDR2 YYDKDF (reference sequence). The CDR3 loop spans 14 amino acids. V dropped 3 bases and J dropped 1 base, with 9 bases sitting between them. In DNA form, the CDR3 reads TGTGCCACCAGCAGGGCGCAGGCCCAAGAGACCCAGTACTTC. It is translated as CATSRAQAQETQYF.

The chain combines TRBV10-1 with TRBJ1-5; 11 bases fit TRBD1. This CDR3 is built from 18 residues. V was pared by 4 bases and J by 0 bases, with 8 bases of the junction left unmatched. CDR1 and CDR2 (germline): WNHNN, SYGVQD (reference sequence). Here the CDR3 reads CASSGRDRGIDSNQPQHF. The CDR3 DNA reads TGCGCCAGCAGTGGCCGGGACAGGGGGATCGATAGCAATCAGCCCCAGCATTTT.

V and J are TRBV7-2 and TRBJ2-5, with a weak D call TRBD2 (5 bases). Trimming removed 5 bases at V and 1 base at J, with 11 bases between. Germline assignment: CDR1 SGHTA and CDR2 FQGNSA. CDR3 length equals 14 residues. CDR3 amino acids: CASSGTGFQETQYF. The DNA for the CDR3 is TGTGCCAGCAGCGGTACGGGGTTCCAAGAGACCCAGTACTTC.

The genes are TRBV6-6 and TRBJ1-6; D gene uncertain. From germline, CDR1 is MNHNY and CDR2 SVGAGI (reference sequence). V was cut by 4 bases and J by 9 bases, with 7 bases left in between. The length of the CDR3 is 12 residues. The CDR3 loop reads CASSSESSPLHF. The CDR3, as DNA: TGTGCCAGCAGTTCCGAGAGTTCACCCCTCCACTTT.

The rearrangement uses TRBV20-1 and TRBJ2-7, with D possibly TRBD2 on 6 matching bases. This CDR3 contains 11 residues. Germline loops: CDR1 DFQATT, CDR2 SNEGSKA (reference sequence). Trimming removed 4 bases from V and 6 bases from J, with 10 bases in between. The CDR3 DNA reads as TGCAGTGCTACCGCGGGGAGCGAGCAGTACTTC. The encoded protein is CSATAGSEQYF.

As to this clone: An end of the junction does not agree with germline; a read error may underlie this. The gene calls are TRBV6-1 and TRBJ2-1; maybe TRBD1 (6 bases). This CDR3 region has 14 residues. Germline V gene data show CDR1 as MNHNS and CDR2 as SASEGT. The CDR3 DNA sequence: TGTGCCAGCAGTGCAGGGGACACCAACAAGGAGCAGTTCTTC. It is translated as CASSAGDTNKEQFF.

CDR3 DNA sequence: TGTGCCAGCAGCTTGCCAACCATCCAGGGGATCCATGGCTACACCTTC. It translates to CASSLPTIQGIHGYTF. The rearrangement links TRBV7-9 to TRBJ1-2, with D maybe TRBD1 (6 bases). V was clipped by 3 bases and J by 6 bases, with 20 bases between them. Germline V CDR1 and CDR2: SEHNR, FQNEAQ (reference sequence). This CDR3 contains 16 residues.

The chain is built from TRBV29-1 and TRBJ2-3; TRBD1 might be the D (5 bases). This CDR3 region has 13 residues. V was trimmed by 7 bases and J by 0 bases, leaving 11 bases between them. Looked up from germline, CDR1 is SQVTM and CDR2 is ANQGSEA. The CDR3 DNA reads TGCAGCGGGACAAGATCTAGCACAGATACGCAGTATTTT. The encoded protein is CSGTRSSTDTQYF.

The V and J genes are TRBV5-1 and TRBJ1-1; weak D call: TRBD1 (6 bases). V was clipped by 4 bases and J by 4 bases, with 14 bases between them. The germline gives CDR1 SGHRS, CDR2 YFSETQ. CDR3 size: 14 residues. This CDR3 reads CASSQYTGTTEAFF. The DNA for the CDR3 is TGCGCCAGCAGCCAATATACAGGGACCACTGAAGCTTTCTTT.

This chain uses TRBV11-3 with TRBJ2-1; 9 bases are a match to TRBD2. V lost 3 bases, J lost 9 bases, and 9 bases stayed unmatched. This CDR3 region has 15 residues. Germline assignment: CDR1 SGHNT and CDR2 YENEEA. CDR3 bases: TGTGCCAGCAGCTTGACTAGCGGCCTGTCTAGTGAGCAGTTCTTC. Translated: CASSLTSGLSSEQFF.

Relative to its sample, this clone is large. The J gene is TRBJ2-7, the V gene TRBV11-2; D may be TRBD2 (6 bases). The CDR3 loop spans 13 amino acids. Germline CDR1 reads SGHAT; CDR2 reads FQNNGV. Trimming took off 5 bases at V and 5 bases at J, with 13 bases between the two ends. CDR3 in DNA: TGTGCCAGCAGCCCGGACGGGAGTCACGAGCAGTACTTC. Translated: CASSPDGSHEQYF.

The rearrangement joins TRBV11-2 to TRBJ2-5, with D hard to call. V dropped 5 bases and J dropped 2 bases, with 12 bases sitting between them. The germline V gene has CDR1 SGHAT and CDR2 FQNNGV. There are 14 residues in the CDR3. The CDR3 region is CASSTGARQETQYF. In DNA, the CDR3 is TGTGCCAGCAGCACCGGAGCTCGGCAAGAGACCCAGTACTTC.

The rearrangement links TRBV11-2 to TRBJ2-2; a weak D match, TRBD1 (6 bases). With 4 bases removed from V and 1 base from J, the gap between germline ends came to 13 bases. The germline V gene has CDR1 SGHAT and CDR2 FQNNGV. The CDR3 spans 16 residues. The CDR3: CASSSPVQGNTGELFF. In nucleotides, the CDR3 is TGTGCCAGCAGCTCGCCGGTACAGGGGAACACCGGGGAGCTGTTTTTT.

The rearrangement joins TRBV28 to TRBJ2-7, with D possibly being TRBD2 (6 bases). This CDR3 spans 13 amino acids. The V end was cut by 7 bases, the J end by 5 bases, with 15 bases between. Germline-derived CDR1 and CDR2 are MDHEN and SYDVKM. The CDR3 sequence: CASTLSGVDEQYF. CDR3 DNA sequence: TGTGCCAGCACCCTTTCGGGGGTGGACGAGCAGTACTTC.

The chain is built from TRBV27 and TRBJ2-5; D might be TRBD2 (5 bases). The germline CDR1 and CDR2 sequences are MNHEY and SMNVEV (reference sequence). With 8 bases removed from V and 2 bases from J, the gap between germline ends came to 18 bases. The CDR3 loop spans 15 amino acids. The CDR3 DNA is TGTGCCAGCCACCCTCGGGCGGGTTCGCAAGAGACCCAGTACTTC. Its translation: CASHPRAGSQETQYF.

CDR3 DNA: TGTGCCAGCAGTGAAGTAGGGGGGGGGCCCTACGAGCAGTACTTC. Translation: CASSEVGGGPYEQYF. J is TRBJ2-7 and V is TRBV6-1; possible D gene TRBD2, 7 bases. V was shortened by 1 base and J by 2 bases, with 12 bases between the two germline ends. CDR1 is MNHNS and CDR2 is SASEGT in the germline V gene. This CDR3 is built from 15 residues.

V gene TRBV19 combines with J gene TRBJ1-2; unclear D gene. Germline V gives CDR1 LNHDA, CDR2 SQIVND (reference sequence). CDR3 length: 13 amino acids. The V end was cut by 3 bases, the J end by 3 bases, with 8 bases between. The CDR3 loop is CASSIGQHYGYTF. In nucleotides, the CDR3 is TGTGCCAGTAGTATTGGGCAGCACTATGGCTACACCTTC.

This clone has only a few counts. The chain combines TRBV6-6 with TRBJ2-7; 9 bases match TRBD2. Germline CDR1 is MNHNY and CDR2 is SVGAGI (reference sequence). J gave up 3 bases and V 0 bases, and 3 bases lay outside the gene matches. The CDR3 has 15 residues. CDR3 sequence (DNA): TGTGCCAGCAGTTACTCGGGCGGGGGGGGCTACGAGCAGTACTTC. The encoded protein is CASSYSGGGGYEQYF.

The V and J genes are TRBV7-9 and TRBJ2-3; 8 bases align to TRBD2. Germline CDR1 and CDR2: SEHNR and FQNEAQ (reference sequence). J was trimmed by 0 bases and V by 4 bases; bases with no gene match: 3. The CDR3 runs 15 residues. The CDR3 nucleotides read TGTGCCAGCAGCTACACTAGCGGTAGCACAGATACGCAGTATTTT. It translates to CASSYTSGSTDTQYF.

Here the CDR3 DNA reads TGTGCCAGCAGCTCTGGGGGGGAATACGAGCAGTACTTC. Amino acid sequence: CASSSGGEYEQYF. This sequence joins TRBV6-6 and TRBJ2-7; 7 bases agree with TRBD2. The CDR3 runs 13 residues. Germline CDR1 and CDR2: MNHNY and SVGAGI (reference sequence). V lost 6 bases to trimming and J lost 4 bases; unmatched junction nucleotides: 6.